This TCR beta chain originates from a study of spatial heterogeneity in lung cancer (dated by TCRdb to about 2019). About the study as a whole: More beta-chain than alpha-chain transcripts were consistently detected, likely reflecting higher beta-chain transcript abundance. In the raw uncorrected reads, each unique combination of TCR and UMI appeared more than ten times on average. In non-small cell lung cancer, the study quantitatively compared TCR alpha and beta repertoires across several tumor regions, matched nontumor lung, and blood. The study linked features of the TCR repertoire to counts of nonsynonymous mutations, which were determined by whole-exome sequencing of tumor tissue. At surgery, about 210 tumor regions, roughly 62 matched nontumor lung samples and 56 PBMC samples were TCR-sequenced for both alpha and beta chains. What the study reported, not specific to this receptor: Ubiquitous expanded tumor TCRs showed up in blood more often at tumor resection than at routine follow-up. Additional single-cell paired TCR alpha and beta sequencing was considered necessary to confirm, at a functional level, the hypothesis that regional TCRs recognize regional mutations.

This clonotype has at least ten counts. It lacks a known antigen. No much larger clone is present one base from it, and per-base qualities are unavailable. The CDR3 starts with the cysteine, ends with the phenylalanine, and has 12 residues. The only DNA kept is the CDR3, 36 bases in frame from the first base. V was cut back by 4 bases and J by 6 bases, leaving a gap of 10 bases between them. The germline V gene (reference sequence) yields LNHDA for CDR1 and SQIVND for CDR2. Library construction relied on 5' RACE. TCRdb shows the sequencer as NextSeq 500. In the TCR library protocol, a unique molecular identifier was attached to each TCR cDNA molecule so that PCR and sequencing errors could be corrected. The study's processing was this. TCR identification, UMI-based error correction and CDR3 extraction were performed with Decombinator tools. Expanded TCRs were defined as those above a frequency of 2 per 1,000, corresponding to the top 1% of the tumor frequency distribution. Renyi diversity was computed with the R vegan package after each repertoire had been subsampled 100 times to 5,000 TCRs. To build CDR3 similarity networks, amino acid triplet string-kernel similarity was used, and CDR3s were connected when their pairwise similarity was above 0.82. The raw public data were reprocessed by TCRdb itself: fastp quality trimming at Q25, MiXCR clonotype calling, in-frame beta chains only. Each CDR3 protein appears once, grouped with its most common genes and DNA. The V and J calls and clone size come from TCRdb's table, not from the authors' own analysis. This sample has 45,000 to 55,000 distinct CDR3 sequences in its table, and roughly 5.7% of those were observed once. The ten largest clonotypes hold over 8.5% of the sample.

The label giving this sample's time point can be read as: sample taken at primary tumor resection. The donors were 70 or so patients from the lung TRACERx cohort who had early-stage, untreated non-small cell lung cancer. TCR sequencing used whole RNA extracted from tumor and nontumor lung tissue, or from cryopreserved PBMC samples, without cell sorting. Patients were selected for TCR sequencing only if sufficient RNA was available from at least two tumor regions. This receptor was identified in a male donor with early-stage non-small cell lung cancer. This receptor chain uses TRBV19 and TRBJ2-7; the D gene is possibly TRBD1 or TRBD2, with 6 bases matching each. Sequencing used PBMCs, obtained at surgery. The CDR3 protein is CASSTEGGEQYF. The sequenced DNA: TGTGCCAGTAGTACCGAGGGGGGCGAGCAGTACTTC.